These 7 T cell receptor beta chains originate from one sample sequenced in a study of CD8 T cells in ankylosing spondylitis. Via MiXCR, TCRdb re-called the 5' RACE reads, giving one row per CDR3 protein. This table holds over 95,000 distinct CDR3 sequences, about 8.3% found once. The specimen was blood, either unsorted or a sorted T cell fraction (not recorded which). Receptors were obtained from a male donor with ankylosing spondylitis or in good health (not recorded which).

This clonotype was detected many times. The gene calls are TRBV4-2 and TRBJ1-1; D is uncertain. V was trimmed by 0 bases and J by 2 bases, leaving 7 bases between them. This CDR3 spans 14 amino acids. CDR1 LGHNA and CDR2 YNFKEQ come from the germline V gene. The CDR3 sequence: CASSQDGLNTEAFF. CDR3 nucleotide sequence: TGTGCCAGCAGCCAAGATGGCCTAAACACTGAAGCTTTCTTT.

The table lists this clonotype with many counts. The chain recombines TRBV12-3 or TRBV12-4 with TRBJ1-1; D not resolved. Deletions cut 3 bases from V and 2 bases from J, with 1 base between. The CDR3 is 11 amino acids. The CDR3 DNA sequence: TGTGCCAGCAGTTTCAACACTGAAGCTTTCTTT. Protein product: CASSFNTEAFF.

This clonotype was found a few times. This may stem from a read error, because a much larger clone lies one nucleotide away. The rearrangement joins TRBV5-1 to TRBJ2-5, with no clear D. CDR3 length: 11 amino acids. Germline V gene data show CDR1 as SGHRS and CDR2 as YFSETQ. The CDR3 region has the DNA TGCGCCAGCAGCTTCGAAGAGGCCCAGTACTTC. Its translation is CASSFEEAQYF.

This chain joins TRBV7-2 and TRBJ2-7; TRBD2 agrees at 10 bases. The CDR3 consists of 16 residues. Germline trimming cut 2 bases from V and 2 bases from J; bases unmatched to any gene: 6. Per germline, CDR1 SGHTA and CDR2 FQGNSA. CDR3 nucleotides: TGTGCCAGCAGCTTAAGGGCTAGCGGGGGTACCTACGAGCAGTACTTC. This gives the protein CASSLRASGGTYEQYF.

Written as DNA, the CDR3 is TGTGCCAGCAGGCAGTCAGGGGGGCATGAAAAACTGTTTTTT. This translates into CASRQSGGHEKLFF. This chain joins TRBV12-3 or TRBV12-4 and TRBJ1-4; 7 bases line up with TRBD1. The CDR3 is 14 residues long. The V segment lost 6 bases and the J segment 6 bases; nucleotides outside the gene matches: 7.

The chain links TRBV7-9 to TRBJ2-2; maybe TRBD2 (5 bases). CDR1 and CDR2 (germline): SEHNR, FQNEAQ (reference sequence). This CDR3 spans 15 amino acids. Trimming cost V 0 bases and J 5 bases, with 10 bases left between them. The DNA for the CDR3 is TGTGCCAGCAGCTTAGCCTCAAGGACTACCGGGGAGCTGTTTTTT. Its protein product is CASSLASRTTGELFF.

This clonotype appeared many times. V usage is TRBV18 and J usage is TRBJ2-1; 7 positions match TRBD1. The length of the CDR3 is 13 residues. The V gene's germline CDR1 is KGHSH and CDR2 LQKENI. The trim removed 3 bases at V and 8 bases at J, leaving 4 bases unmatched. The CDR3 DNA follows: TGTGCCAGCTCACCTACAGGGGTAGATGAGCAGTTCTTC. Protein: CASSPTGVDEQFF.